Included here is one TCR beta chain sequence, with context. The data were obtained in a study of T cell changes during pregnancy in multiple sclerosis. The V segment lost 0 bases and the J segment 10 bases; nucleotides outside the gene matches: 8. The germline CDR1 and CDR2 sequences are LNHNV and YYDKDF (reference sequence). The CDR3 covers 16 residues. Sequencing was performed with immunoSEQ multiplex PCR; in TCRdb, only in-frame clones are kept and a portion is missing. The sample lists under 70,000 clones; 90% to 95% were seen once. This TCR derives from a female donor in good health, enrolled as a control in a pregnancy study. The specimen was peripheral blood, collected in the third trimester of pregnancy. The rearrangement links TRBV15 to TRBJ1-6; 8 bases are a match to TRBD1. CDR3 residues: CATSRDPAGGGSPLHF. The CDR3 DNA reads TGTGCCACCAGCAGAGATCCCGCAGGGGGCGGGTCACCCCTCCACTTT.